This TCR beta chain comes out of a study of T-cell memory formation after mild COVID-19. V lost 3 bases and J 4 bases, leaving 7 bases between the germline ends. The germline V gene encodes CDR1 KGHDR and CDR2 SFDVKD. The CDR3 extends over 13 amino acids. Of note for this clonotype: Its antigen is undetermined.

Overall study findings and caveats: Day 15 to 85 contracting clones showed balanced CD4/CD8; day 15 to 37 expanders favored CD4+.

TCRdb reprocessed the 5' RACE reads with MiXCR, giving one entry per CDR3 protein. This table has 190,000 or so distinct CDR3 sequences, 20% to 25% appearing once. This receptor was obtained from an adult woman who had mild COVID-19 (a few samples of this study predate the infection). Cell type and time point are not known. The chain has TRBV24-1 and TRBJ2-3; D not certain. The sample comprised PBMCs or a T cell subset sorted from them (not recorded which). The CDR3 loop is CATSDVQADTQYF. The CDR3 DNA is TGTGCCACCAGTGATGTTCAGGCAGATACGCAGTATTTT.